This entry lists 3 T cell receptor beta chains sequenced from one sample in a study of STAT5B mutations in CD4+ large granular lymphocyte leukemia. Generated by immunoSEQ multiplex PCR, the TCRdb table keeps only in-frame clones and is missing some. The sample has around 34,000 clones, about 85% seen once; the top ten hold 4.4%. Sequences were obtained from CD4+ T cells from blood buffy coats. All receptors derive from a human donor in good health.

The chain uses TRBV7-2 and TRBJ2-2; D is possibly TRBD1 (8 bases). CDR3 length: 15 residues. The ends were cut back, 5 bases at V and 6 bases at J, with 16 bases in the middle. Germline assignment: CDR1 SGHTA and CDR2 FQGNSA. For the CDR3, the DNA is TGTGCCAGCAGCCCGCGGACAGGGAGGGCCGGGGAGCTGTTTTTT. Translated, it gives CASSPRTGRAGELFF.

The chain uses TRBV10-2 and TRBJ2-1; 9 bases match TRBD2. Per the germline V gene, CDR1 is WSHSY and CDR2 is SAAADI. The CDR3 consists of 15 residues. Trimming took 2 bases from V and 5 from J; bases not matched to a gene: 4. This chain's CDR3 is CASSEPGLAHNEQFF. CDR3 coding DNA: TGCGCCAGCAGTGAGCCGGGACTAGCTCACAATGAGCAGTTCTTC.

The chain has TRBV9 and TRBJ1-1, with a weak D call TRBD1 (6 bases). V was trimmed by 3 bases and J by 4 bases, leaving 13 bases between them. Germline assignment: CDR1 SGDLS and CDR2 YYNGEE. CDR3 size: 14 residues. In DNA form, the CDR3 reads TGTGCCAGCAGCGCCAACACAGGGAGCACTGAAGCTTTCTTT. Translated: CASSANTGSTEAFF.